This T cell receptor beta chain was captured in a study of cytomegalovirus exposure and HLA in healthy donors. Turning to the study itself: One earlier analysis, a look at about 179 million T cells, found more than 100 million unique TCR beta sequences. Across a few hundred genotyped donors, just over 80% landed in the Caucasian-associated ancestry cluster. Findings of the study overall: Earlier analysis yielded a pattern in which most TCR beta V segments were productive about 87% or about 30% of the time.

The PCR ran on 60 Vbeta and 13 Jbeta primers. How the authors handled the data: Later reanalysis found approximately 76 million unique TCR beta chains, around 10 million of them shared. Using immunoSEQ multiplex PCR, the repertoire was profiled, and TCRdb retains in-frame clones only, with some absent. Clonal size and the V and J genes are those of that table, whereas D and trimming came from the DNA. This sample carries 130,000 to 150,000 clones, about 73% of them seen once, and the ten largest clones take about 3%. The CDR3 sequence is 13 residues long. V shed 6 bases, J shed 5 bases, and the junction held 4 bases outside the gene matches. CDR1 is SNHLY, CDR2 FYNNEI, per germline. As to this clone: Antigen unknown.

V and J are TRBV2 and TRBJ1-2; 9 positions match TRBD1. This clonotype was obtained from a man aged 35 to 55 in good health and CMV-seropositive. Sample: PBMCs. The CDR3 protein is CASRGDREYGYTF. CDR3 sequence (DNA): TGTGCCAGCAGGGGGGACAGGGAATATGGCTACACCTTC.